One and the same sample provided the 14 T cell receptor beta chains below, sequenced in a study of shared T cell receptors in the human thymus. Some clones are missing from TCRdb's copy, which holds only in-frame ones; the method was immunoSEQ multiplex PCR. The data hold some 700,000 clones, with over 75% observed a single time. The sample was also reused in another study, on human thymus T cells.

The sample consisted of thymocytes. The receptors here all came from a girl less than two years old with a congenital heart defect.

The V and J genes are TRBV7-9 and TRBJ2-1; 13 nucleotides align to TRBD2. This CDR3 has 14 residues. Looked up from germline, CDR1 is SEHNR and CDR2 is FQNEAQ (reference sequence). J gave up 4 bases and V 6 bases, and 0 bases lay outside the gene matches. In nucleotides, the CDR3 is TGTGCCAGCAGGACTAGCGGGGGGTACAATGAGCAGTTCTTC. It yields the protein CASRTSGGYNEQFF.

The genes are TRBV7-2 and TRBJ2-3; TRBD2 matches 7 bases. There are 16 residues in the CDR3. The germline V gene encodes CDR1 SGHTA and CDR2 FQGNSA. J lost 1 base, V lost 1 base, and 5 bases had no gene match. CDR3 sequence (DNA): TGTGCCAGCAGCTTAGGCAGGAGCGGGGGCACAGATACGCAGTATTTT. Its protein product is CASSLGRSGGTDTQYF.

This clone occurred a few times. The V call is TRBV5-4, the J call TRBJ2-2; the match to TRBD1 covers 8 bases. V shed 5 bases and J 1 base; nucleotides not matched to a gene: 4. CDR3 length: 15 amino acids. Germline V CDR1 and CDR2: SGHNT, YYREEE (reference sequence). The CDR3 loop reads CASRKGQENTGELFF. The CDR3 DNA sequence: TGTGCCAGCAGGAAGGGACAGGAGAACACCGGGGAGCTGTTTTTT.

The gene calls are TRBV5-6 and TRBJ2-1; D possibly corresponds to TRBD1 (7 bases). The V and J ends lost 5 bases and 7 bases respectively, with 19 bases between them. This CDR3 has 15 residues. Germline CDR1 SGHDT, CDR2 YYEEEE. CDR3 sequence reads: CASSRRGATWNEQFF. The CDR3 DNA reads TGTGCCAGCAGTCGCAGGGGGGCTACCTGGAATGAGCAGTTCTTC.

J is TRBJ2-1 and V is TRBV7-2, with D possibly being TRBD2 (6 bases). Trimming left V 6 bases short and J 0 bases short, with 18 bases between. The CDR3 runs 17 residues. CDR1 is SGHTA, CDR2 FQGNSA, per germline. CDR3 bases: TGTGCCAGCAGACGCCCTGGGGGGAGAAGCTCCTACAATGAGCAGTTCTTC. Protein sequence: CASRRPGGRSSYNEQFF.

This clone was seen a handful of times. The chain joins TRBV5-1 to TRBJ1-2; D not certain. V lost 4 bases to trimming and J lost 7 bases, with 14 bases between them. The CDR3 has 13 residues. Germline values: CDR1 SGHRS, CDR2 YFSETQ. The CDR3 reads CASSPRPSSGYTF. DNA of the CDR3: TGCGCCAGCAGCCCTAGACCTAGTAGTGGCTACACCTTC. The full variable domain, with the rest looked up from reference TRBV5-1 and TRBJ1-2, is KAGVTQTPRYLIKTRGQQVTLSCSPISGHRSVSWYQQTPGQGLQFLFEYFSETQRNKGNFPGRFSGRQFSNSRSEMNVSTLELGDSALYLCASSPRPSSGYTFGSGTRLTVV.

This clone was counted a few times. Written as DNA, the CDR3 is TGTGCCACCCGGGATGGTGAAAAACTGTTTTTT. Encoded protein: CATRDGEKLFF. The J gene is TRBJ1-4, the V gene TRBV15; no clear D gene. This CDR3 is built from 11 residues. V lost 8 bases and J 7 bases, leaving 8 bases between the germline ends. CDR1 is LNHNV and CDR2 is YYDKDF in the germline V gene (reference sequence).

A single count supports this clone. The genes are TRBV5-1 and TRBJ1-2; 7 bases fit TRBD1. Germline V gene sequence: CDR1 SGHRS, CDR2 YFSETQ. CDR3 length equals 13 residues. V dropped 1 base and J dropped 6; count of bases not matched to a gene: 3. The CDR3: CASSLCQGDGYTF. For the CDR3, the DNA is TGCGCCAGCAGCTTGTGTCAGGGGGATGGCTACACCTTC.

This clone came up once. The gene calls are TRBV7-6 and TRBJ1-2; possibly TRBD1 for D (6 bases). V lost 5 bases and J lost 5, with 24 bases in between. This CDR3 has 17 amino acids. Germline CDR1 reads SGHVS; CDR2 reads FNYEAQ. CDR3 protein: CASSRRPLGRQVYGYTF. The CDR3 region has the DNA TGTGCCAGCAGCCGTCGCCCTTTGGGGCGACAGGTATATGGCTACACCTTC.

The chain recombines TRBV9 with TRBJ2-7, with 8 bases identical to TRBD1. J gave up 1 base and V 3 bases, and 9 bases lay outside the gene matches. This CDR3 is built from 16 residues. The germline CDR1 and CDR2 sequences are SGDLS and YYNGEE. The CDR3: CASSASAGQGSYEQYF. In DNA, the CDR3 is TGTGCCAGCAGCGCAAGTGCCGGACAGGGTTCCTACGAGCAGTACTTC.

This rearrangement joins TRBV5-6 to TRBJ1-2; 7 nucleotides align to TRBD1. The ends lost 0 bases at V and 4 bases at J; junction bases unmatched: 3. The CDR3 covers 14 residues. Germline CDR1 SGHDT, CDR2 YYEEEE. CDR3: CASSLVGTVYGYTF. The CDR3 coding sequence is TGTGCCAGCAGCTTGGTGGGGACAGTCTATGGCTACACCTTC.

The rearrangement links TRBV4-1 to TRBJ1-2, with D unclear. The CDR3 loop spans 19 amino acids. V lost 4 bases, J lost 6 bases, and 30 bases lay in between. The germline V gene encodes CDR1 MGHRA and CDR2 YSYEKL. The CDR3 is CASSPPIEDMRGSTDGYTF. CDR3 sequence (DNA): TGCGCCAGCAGCCCCCCAATTGAGGATATGCGGGGATCAACGGATGGCTACACCTTC.

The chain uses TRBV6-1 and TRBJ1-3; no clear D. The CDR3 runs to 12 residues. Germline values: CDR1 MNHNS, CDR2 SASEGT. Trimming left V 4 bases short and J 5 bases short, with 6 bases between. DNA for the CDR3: TGTGCCAGCAGTGTAACAAGAAACACCATATATTTT. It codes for CASSVTRNTIYF.

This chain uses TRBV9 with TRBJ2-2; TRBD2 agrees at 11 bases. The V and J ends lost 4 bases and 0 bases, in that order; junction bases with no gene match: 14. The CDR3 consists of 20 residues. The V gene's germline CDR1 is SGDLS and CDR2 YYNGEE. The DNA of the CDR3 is TGTGCCAGCAGCCCGAAGATTATAGCGGGGGGGCCTGCGAACACCGGGGAGCTGTTTTTT. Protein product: CASSPKIIAGGPANTGELFF.